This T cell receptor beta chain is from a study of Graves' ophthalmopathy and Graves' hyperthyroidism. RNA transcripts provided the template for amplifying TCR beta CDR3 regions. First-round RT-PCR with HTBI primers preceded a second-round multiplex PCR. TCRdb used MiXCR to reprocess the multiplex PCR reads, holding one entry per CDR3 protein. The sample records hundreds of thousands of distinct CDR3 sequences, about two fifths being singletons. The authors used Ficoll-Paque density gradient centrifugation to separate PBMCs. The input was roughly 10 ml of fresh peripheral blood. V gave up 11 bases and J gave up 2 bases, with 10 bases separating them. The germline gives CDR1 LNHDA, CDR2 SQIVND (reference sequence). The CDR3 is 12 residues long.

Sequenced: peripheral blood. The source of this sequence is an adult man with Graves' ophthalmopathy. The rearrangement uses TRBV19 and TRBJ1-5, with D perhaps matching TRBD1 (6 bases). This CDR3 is CACRQGNQPQHF. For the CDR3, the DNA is TGTGCCTGCCGACAGGGCAATCAGCCCCAGCATTTT.